The T cell receptor beta chain described here comes from a study of blood T cell repertoires in COVID-19. For the study at large: T cells, B-cell-depleted T cells, or PBMCs provided the cDNA or gDNA that served as material.

In the source study's methods: Nucleated cell counts were estimated from reference gene primer amplification. Generated by immunoSEQ multiplex PCR, the TCRdb table keeps only in-frame clones and is missing some. The DNA gave D and trimming, while V, J and clone size come from that table. The sample records around 200,000 clones, about 85% being singletons. This clone was detected only once. Germline assignment: CDR1 SGDLS and CDR2 YYNGEE. CDR3 length: 16 amino acids. V gave up 2 bases and J gave up 4 bases, with 15 bases separating them. The chain recombines TRBV9 with TRBJ1-4; D might be TRBD1 (5 bases). The source material was peripheral blood. The origin of this receptor is a woman older than 75 with acute or convalescent COVID-19. The CDR3 spells CASSVGLDNGNEKLFF. The CDR3 DNA reads as TGTGCCAGCAGCGTCGGCTTGGACAATGGTAATGAAAAACTGTTTTTT.